This TCR beta chain was sequenced during a study of technical replicates of blood from a few donors. Looked up from germline, CDR1 is SGHAT and CDR2 is FQNNGV. The V end was cut by 0 bases, the J end by 2 bases, with 18 bases between. CDR3 length equals 18 residues. Data came from immunoSEQ multiplex PCR; TCRdb stores just in-frame clones and leaves some out. Among over 85,000 clones listed, 94% were seen once. The sequenced sample was T cells isolated from PBMCs. The genes are TRBV11-2 and TRBJ2-3, with D tentatively TRBD2 (6 bases). This TCR came from a human donor in good health. The CDR3 region has the DNA TGTGCCAGCAGCTTAGATTCTTTTAGCGGCAGAACCACAGATACGCAGTATTTT. Protein sequence: CASSLDSFSGRTTDTQYF.